The clone carrying this T cell receptor (beta chain) was seen a few times. Here immunoSEQ multiplex PCR was the method, and the copy in TCRdb shows in-frame clones only, minus some. The sample contains about 150,000 clones, around 87% of which appear only once. These data belong to a study of blood T cell repertoires in COVID-19. Germline lookup yields CDR1 SGDLS and CDR2 YYNGEE. CDR3 size: 14 residues. Trimming took 1 base from V and 6 from J; bases not matched to a gene: 5. The chain uses TRBV9 and TRBJ1-1; 8 bases map to TRBD1. Sequencing was done on a sample of PBMCs or T cells enriched from blood (not recorded which). This sequence originates from a woman in her 30s with acute COVID-19. CDR3: CASSVQGAQAEAFF. DNA of the CDR3: TGTGCCAGCAGCGTACAGGGGGCGCAGGCTGAAGCTTTCTTT. The full variable domain, its missing parts supplied by reference TRBV9 and TRBJ1-1, is DSGVTQTPKHLITATGQRVTLRCSPRSGDLSVYWYQQSLDQGLQFLIQYYNGEERAKGNILERFSAQQFPDLHSELNLSSLELGDSALYFCASSVQGAQAEAFFGQGTRLTVV.